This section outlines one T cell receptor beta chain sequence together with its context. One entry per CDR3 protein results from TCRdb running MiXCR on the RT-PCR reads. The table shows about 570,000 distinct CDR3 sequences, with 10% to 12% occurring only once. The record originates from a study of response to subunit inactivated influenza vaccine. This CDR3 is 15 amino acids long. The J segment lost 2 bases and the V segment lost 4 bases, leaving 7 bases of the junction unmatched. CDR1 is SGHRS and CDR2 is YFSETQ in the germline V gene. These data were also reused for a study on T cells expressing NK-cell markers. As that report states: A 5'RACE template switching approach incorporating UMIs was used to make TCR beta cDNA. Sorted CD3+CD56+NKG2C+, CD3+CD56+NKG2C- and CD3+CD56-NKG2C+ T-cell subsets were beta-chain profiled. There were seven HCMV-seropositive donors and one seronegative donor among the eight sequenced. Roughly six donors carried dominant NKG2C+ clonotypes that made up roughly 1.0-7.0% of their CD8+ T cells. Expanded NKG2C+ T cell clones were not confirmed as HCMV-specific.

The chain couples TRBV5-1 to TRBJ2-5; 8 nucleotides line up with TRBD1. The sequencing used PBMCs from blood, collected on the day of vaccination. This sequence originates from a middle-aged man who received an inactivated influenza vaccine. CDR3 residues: CASSKTGGPQETQYF. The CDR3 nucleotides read TGCGCCAGCAGCAAAACAGGGGGGCCACAAGAGACCCAGTACTTC.